This TCR beta chain is from a study of blood T cell repertoires in COVID-19. Study as a whole: T cells, B-cell-depleted T cells, or PBMCs provided the cDNA or gDNA that served as material.

Authors' methods: Reference gene primer amplification gave nucleated cell count estimates. Produced via immunoSEQ multiplex PCR; TCRdb's table is partial and in-frame only. V, J and clone size are those of that table, while D and trimming were read from the DNA. The table lists roughly 250,000 clones, 60% to 75% of them singletons. This clonotype originated in a woman older than 75 with acute or convalescent COVID-19. The sample was peripheral blood.

The CDR3 sequence: CAISDSAGSNYGYTF. CDR3 coding DNA: TGTGCCATCAGTGACTCGGCCGGGTCTAACTATGGCTACACCTTC. V is TRBV10-3 and J is TRBJ1-2; D is unresolved. The CDR3 totals 15 residues. Trimming cost V 3 bases and J 0 bases, with 11 bases left between them. The germline CDR1 and CDR2 sequences are ENHRY and SYGVKD.